One and the same sample provided the 15 T cell receptor beta chains below, sequenced in a study of PD-1 blockade in classical Hodgkin lymphoma. Every patient had relapsed following autologous stem cell transplantation, and cohorts differed in brentuximab vedotin exposure. Sequencing used immunoSEQ multiplex PCR; TCRdb keeps in-frame clones, though not all of them. The sample holds roughly 30,000 clones, around 70% seen once. This specimen was peripheral blood mononuclear cells (PBMCs), taken before the second cycle of nivolumab. These receptor sequences come from a human donor with classical Hodgkin lymphoma.

V usage is TRBV19 and J usage is TRBJ2-7; D might be TRBD1 or TRBD2, each matching 5 bases. The V end lost 5 bases, the J end lost 4 bases, and 12 bases lay between the germline ends. CDR1 and CDR2 (germline): LNHDA, SQIVND (reference sequence). This CDR3 contains 13 residues. The CDR3 coding sequence is TGTGCCAGTAGTCGGCTAGCAGGGTACGAGCAGTACTTC. The encoded protein is CASSRLAGYEQYF.

This clone has just a few counts. The chain combines TRBV6-6 with TRBJ2-3, with D tentatively TRBD1 (6 bases). Germline V lookup: CDR1 MNHNY, CDR2 SVGAGI (reference sequence). The CDR3 length is 16 residues. V dropped 2 bases and J dropped 0 bases, with 12 bases sitting between them. This CDR3 is CASSYGVQGSTDTQYF. CDR3 nucleotides: TGTGCCAGCAGTTACGGGGTTCAGGGGAGCACAGATACGCAGTATTTT.

This clone appeared a few times. The chain uses TRBV6-1 and TRBJ2-3; 8 nucleotides match TRBD1. The V segment lost 1 base and the J segment 0 bases; nucleotides outside the gene matches: 9. Germline CDR1 is MNHNS and CDR2 is SASEGT. This CDR3 is 18 amino acids long. The CDR3 DNA follows: TGTGCCAGCAGTGAAGTGTGGACAGGGCTGTCTAGCACAGATACGCAGTATTTT. Its translation: CASSEVWTGLSSTDTQYF.

This rearrangement joins TRBV19 to TRBJ2-3; possible D gene TRBD1, 5 bases. This CDR3 has 16 amino acids. V dropped 2 bases and J dropped 0 bases, with 12 bases sitting between them. Looked up from germline, CDR1 is LNHDA and CDR2 is SQIVND (reference sequence). CDR3 residues: CASSIIGALSTDTQYF. The CDR3 region has the DNA TGTGCCAGTAGTATAATAGGGGCACTAAGCACAGATACGCAGTATTTT.

This clone showed up just once. The rearrangement links TRBV9 to TRBJ2-5; D gene uncertain. Trimming pared 4 bases from V and 4 bases from J, leaving 20 bases between. There are 16 residues in the CDR3. Germline CDR1 reads SGDLS; CDR2 reads YYNGEE. CDR3 region: CASSPEMAQPVETQYF. The DNA of the CDR3 is TGTGCCAGCAGCCCAGAGATGGCACAGCCAGTAGAGACCCAGTACTTC.

The gene calls are TRBV6-5 and TRBJ1-2, with unresolved D. The germline CDR1 and CDR2 sequences are MNHEY and SVGAGI. V was trimmed by 2 bases and J by 0 bases, leaving 4 bases between them. This CDR3 spans 13 amino acids. CDR3 sequence: CASSYISNYGYTF. The DNA for the CDR3 is TGTGCCAGCAGTTACATCTCTAACTATGGCTACACCTTC.

A few counts support this clone. The V and J genes are TRBV9 and TRBJ1-1; D perhaps matches TRBD1 (6 bases). The CDR3 loop spans 15 amino acids. Trimming removed 0 bases from V and 3 bases from J, with 12 bases in between. Germline V lookup: CDR1 SGDLS, CDR2 YYNGEE. CDR3 coding DNA: TGTGCCAGCAGCGTAGCTGTGGACAGTTACACTGAAGCTTTCTTT. Amino acids: CASSVAVDSYTEAFF.

The chain uses TRBV6-5 and TRBJ2-1; the match to TRBD2 covers 8 bases. The CDR3 totals 16 residues. V lost 0 bases to trimming and J lost 9 bases; unmatched junction nucleotides: 10. Germline CDR1 is MNHEY and CDR2 is SVGAGI. The CDR3 DNA sequence: TGTGCCAGCAGTTACTCGTTAGCGGGAAAGGATAGTGAGCAGTTCTTC. It is translated as CASSYSLAGKDSEQFF.

The rearrangement links TRBV4-3 to TRBJ2-3; D remains ambiguous. Germline CDR1 and CDR2: LGHNA and YSLEER. Trimming took off 0 bases at V and 4 bases at J, with 8 bases between the two ends. This CDR3 spans 14 amino acids. The CDR3 coding sequence is TGCGCCAGCAGCCAAGATAAACCAGCAGATACGCAGTATTTT. As protein: CASSQDKPADTQYF.

The rearrangement joins TRBV4-3 to TRBJ1-5; 8 bases map to TRBD1. This CDR3 is built from 15 residues. CDR1 LGHNA and CDR2 YSLEER come from the germline V gene. V was clipped by 1 base and J by 4 bases; unmatched bases: 3. The CDR3 nucleotides read TGCGCCAGCAGCCAAGGGACAGGGTATAATCAGCCCCAGCATTTT. This sequence encodes CASSQGTGYNQPQHF.

The V gene is TRBV6-5, the J gene TRBJ1-3; weak D call: TRBD1 (6 bases). Germline lookup yields CDR1 MNHEY and CDR2 SVGAGI. The CDR3 is 12 amino acids. V was shortened by 5 bases and J by 9 bases, with 11 bases between the two germline ends. CDR3 in DNA: TGTGCCAGCAGTCTCGGAGGGGGCACCATATATTTT. Its translation: CASSLGGGTIYF.

V and J are TRBV6-5 and TRBJ2-7, with D possibly matching TRBD1 (6 bases). Germline V gene sequence: CDR1 MNHEY, CDR2 SVGAGI. V gave up 6 bases and J gave up 6 bases, with 15 bases separating them. This CDR3 region has 13 residues. The CDR3 region is CASRPEDRGEQYV. The CDR3 nucleotides are TGTGCCAGCAGACCTGAGGACAGAGGCGAGCAGTACGTC.

V is TRBV7-3 and J is TRBJ2-7; 12 bases fit TRBD1. The CDR3 sequence is 16 residues long. Trimming removed 0 bases from V and 6 bases from J; junction bases left unmatched: 6. In germline, CDR1 is SGHTA, CDR2 FQGTGA. CDR3 sequence (DNA): TGTGCCAGCAGCTTAACCACCGGGACAGGGGGCGCCGAGCAGTACTTC. Translation gives CASSLTTGTGGAEQYF. The entire variable domain, with the rest obtained from reference TRBV7-3 and TRBJ2-7, is as follows: GAGVSQTPSNKVTEKGKYVELRCDPISGHTALYWYRQSLGQGPEFLIYFQGTGAADDSGLPNDRFFAVRPEGSVSTLKIQRTERGDSAVYLCASSLTTGTGGAEQYFGPGTRLTVT.

Turning to this clone: This could be a read error, since a much larger clone is one nucleotide away. The sample contains more than one DNA sequence encoding this CDR3. The gene calls are TRBV27 and TRBJ2-2; TRBD2 matches 11 bases. CDR1 and CDR2 (germline): MNHEY, SMNVEV (reference sequence). Losses at the gene ends were 0 bases for V and 1 base for J; bases not matched to a gene: 1. CDR3 length: 17 residues. The DNA of the CDR3 is TGTGCCAGCAGTTTATCTAGCGGGGGGGTGAACACCGGGGAGCTGTTTTTT. Translated, it gives CASSLSSGGVNTGELFF.

This clone showed up just once. The J gene is TRBJ2-3, the V gene TRBV2; 7 positions match TRBD1. The V gene's germline CDR1 is SNHLY and CDR2 FYNNEI. The CDR3 consists of 15 residues. V was pared by 5 bases and J by 11 bases, with 16 bases of the junction left unmatched. DNA of the CDR3: TGTGCCAGCAGTACCGGGACAGCACTCAAGACAATGCAGTATTTT. As protein: CASSTGTALKTMQYF.